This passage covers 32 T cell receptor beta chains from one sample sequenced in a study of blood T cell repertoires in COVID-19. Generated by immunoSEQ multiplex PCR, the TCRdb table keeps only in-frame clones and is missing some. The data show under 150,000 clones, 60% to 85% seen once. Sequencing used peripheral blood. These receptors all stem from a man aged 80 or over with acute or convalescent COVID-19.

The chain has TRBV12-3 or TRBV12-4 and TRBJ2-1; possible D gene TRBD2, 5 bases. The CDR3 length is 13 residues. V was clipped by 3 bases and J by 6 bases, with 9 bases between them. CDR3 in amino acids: CASSLSGVNEQFF. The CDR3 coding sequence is TGTGCCAGCAGTTTGTCCGGGGTCAATGAGCAGTTCTTC.

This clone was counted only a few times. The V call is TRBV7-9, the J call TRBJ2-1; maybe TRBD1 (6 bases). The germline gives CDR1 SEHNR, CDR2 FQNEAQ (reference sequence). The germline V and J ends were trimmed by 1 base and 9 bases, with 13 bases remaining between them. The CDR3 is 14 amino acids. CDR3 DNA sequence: TGTGCCAGCAGCTTAGACCAGGGGCCGGGTGAGCAGTTCTTC. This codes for CASSLDQGPGEQFF.

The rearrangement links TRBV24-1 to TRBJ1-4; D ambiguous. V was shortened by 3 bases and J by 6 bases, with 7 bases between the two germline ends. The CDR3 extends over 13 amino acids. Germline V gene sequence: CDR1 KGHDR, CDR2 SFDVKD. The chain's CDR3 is CATSDTTDEKLFF. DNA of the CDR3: TGTGCCACCAGTGATACCACGGATGAAAAACTGTTTTTT.

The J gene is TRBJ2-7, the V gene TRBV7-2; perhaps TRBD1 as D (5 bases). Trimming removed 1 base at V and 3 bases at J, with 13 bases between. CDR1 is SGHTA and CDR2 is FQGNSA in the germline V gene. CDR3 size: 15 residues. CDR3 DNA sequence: TGTGCCAGCAGCTTAGAGGACAACTCCTTCTACGAGCAGTACTTC. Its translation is CASSLEDNSFYEQYF. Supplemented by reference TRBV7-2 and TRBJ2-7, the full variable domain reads GAGVSQSPSNKVTEKGKDVELRCDPISGHTALYWYRQSLGQGLEFLIYFQGNSAPDKSGLPSDRFSAERTGGSVSTLTIQRTQQEDSAVYLCASSLEDNSFYEQYFGPGTRLTVT.

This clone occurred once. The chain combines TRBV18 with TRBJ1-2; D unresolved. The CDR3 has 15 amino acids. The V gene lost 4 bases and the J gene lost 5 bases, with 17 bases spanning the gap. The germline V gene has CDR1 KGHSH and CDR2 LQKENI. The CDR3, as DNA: TGTGCCAGCTCACTAGCGGACGGCGCCAAGTATGGCTACACCTTC. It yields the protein CASSLADGAKYGYTF.

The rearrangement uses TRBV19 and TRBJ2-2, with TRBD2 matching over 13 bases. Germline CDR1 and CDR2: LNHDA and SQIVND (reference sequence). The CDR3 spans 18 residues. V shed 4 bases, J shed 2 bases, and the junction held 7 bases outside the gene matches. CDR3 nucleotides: TGTGCCAGTAGTACCACTAGCGGGGGGGCCTTTAACACCGGGGAGCTGTTTTTT. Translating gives CASSTTSGGAFNTGELFF.

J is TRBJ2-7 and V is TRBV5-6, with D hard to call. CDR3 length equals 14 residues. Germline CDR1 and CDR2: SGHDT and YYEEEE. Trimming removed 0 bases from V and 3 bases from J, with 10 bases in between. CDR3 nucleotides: TGTGCCAGCAGCTTGGCCCGAGAAGTCTACGAGCAGTACTTC. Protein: CASSLAREVYEQYF.

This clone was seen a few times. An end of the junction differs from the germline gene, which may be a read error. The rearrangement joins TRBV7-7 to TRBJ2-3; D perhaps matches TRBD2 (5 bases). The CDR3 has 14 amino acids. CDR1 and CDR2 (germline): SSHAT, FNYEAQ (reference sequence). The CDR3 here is CASSPQAGGDTQYF. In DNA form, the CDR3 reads TGTGCTAGCAGCCCTCAGGCCGGCGGGGATACGCAGTATTTT.

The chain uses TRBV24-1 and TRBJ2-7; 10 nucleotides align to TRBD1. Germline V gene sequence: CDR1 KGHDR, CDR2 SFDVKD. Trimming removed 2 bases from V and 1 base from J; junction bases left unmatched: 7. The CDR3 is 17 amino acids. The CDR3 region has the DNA TGTGCCACCAGTGATTCTTCGACAGGGGGCCCGTCCTACGAGCAGTACTTC. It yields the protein CATSDSSTGGPSYEQYF.

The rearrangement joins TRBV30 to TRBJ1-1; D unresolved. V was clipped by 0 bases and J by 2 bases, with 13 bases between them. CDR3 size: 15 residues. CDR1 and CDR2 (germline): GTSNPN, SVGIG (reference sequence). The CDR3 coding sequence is TGTGCCTGGAGTGTGGAGGGAGTCGGAAACACTGAAGCTTTCTTT. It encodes CAWSVEGVGNTEAFF.

The CDR3 DNA reads TGTGCCAGCAGCCCCTCCGGGACACCGAACACTGAAGCTTTCTTT. This encodes CASSPSGTPNTEAFF. The genes are TRBV13 and TRBJ1-1; weak D call: TRBD1 (6 bases). Germline CDR1 is PRHDT and CDR2 is FYEKMQ (reference sequence). Trimming pared 5 bases from V and 1 base from J, leaving 14 bases between. The length of the CDR3 is 15 residues.

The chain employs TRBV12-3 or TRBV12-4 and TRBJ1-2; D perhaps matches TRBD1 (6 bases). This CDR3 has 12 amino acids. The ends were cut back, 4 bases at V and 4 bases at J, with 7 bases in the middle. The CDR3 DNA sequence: TGTGCCAGCAGTTCGACAGGCTATGGCTACACCTTC. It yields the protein CASSSTGYGYTF.

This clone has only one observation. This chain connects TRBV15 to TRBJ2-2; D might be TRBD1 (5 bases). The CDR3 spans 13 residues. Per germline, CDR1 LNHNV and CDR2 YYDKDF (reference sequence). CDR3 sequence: CASQESNTGELFF. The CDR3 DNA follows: TGTGCGTCACAGGAGTCGAACACCGGGGAGCTGTTTTTT.

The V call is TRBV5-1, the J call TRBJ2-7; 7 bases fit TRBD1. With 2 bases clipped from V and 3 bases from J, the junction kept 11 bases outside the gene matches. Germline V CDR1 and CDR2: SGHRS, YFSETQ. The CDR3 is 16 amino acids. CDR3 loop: CASSLNSGTVYYEQYF. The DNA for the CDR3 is TGCGCCAGCAGCTTAAACTCCGGGACAGTATACTACGAGCAGTACTTC.

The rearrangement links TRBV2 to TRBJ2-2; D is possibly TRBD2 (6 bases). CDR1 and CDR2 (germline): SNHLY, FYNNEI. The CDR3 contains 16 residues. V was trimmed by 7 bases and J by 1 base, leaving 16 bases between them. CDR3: CASTPQGLLNTGELFF. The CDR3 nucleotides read TGTGCCAGCACTCCCCAAGGACTACTGAACACCGGGGAGCTGTTTTTT.

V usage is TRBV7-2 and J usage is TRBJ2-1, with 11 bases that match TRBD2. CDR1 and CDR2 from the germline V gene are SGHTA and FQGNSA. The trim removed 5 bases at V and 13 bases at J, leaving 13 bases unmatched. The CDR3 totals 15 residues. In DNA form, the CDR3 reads TGTGCCAGCAGCCTAAGTAGCGGGGGGGGACTAAACCAGTTCTTC. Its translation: CASSLSSGGGLNQFF.

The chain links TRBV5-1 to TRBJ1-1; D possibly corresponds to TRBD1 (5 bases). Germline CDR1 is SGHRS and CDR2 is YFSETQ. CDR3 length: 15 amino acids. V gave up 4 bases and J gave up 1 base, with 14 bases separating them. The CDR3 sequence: CASSDSIGQNTEAFF. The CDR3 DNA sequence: TGCGCCAGCAGCGACTCTATCGGACAGAACACTGAAGCTTTCTTT.

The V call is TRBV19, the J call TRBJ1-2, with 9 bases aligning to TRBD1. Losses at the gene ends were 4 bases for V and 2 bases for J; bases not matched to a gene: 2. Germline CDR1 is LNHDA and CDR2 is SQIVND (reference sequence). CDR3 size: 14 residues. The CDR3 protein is CASSTDRGNYGYTF. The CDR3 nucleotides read TGTGCCAGTAGTACTGACAGGGGGAACTATGGCTACACCTTC.

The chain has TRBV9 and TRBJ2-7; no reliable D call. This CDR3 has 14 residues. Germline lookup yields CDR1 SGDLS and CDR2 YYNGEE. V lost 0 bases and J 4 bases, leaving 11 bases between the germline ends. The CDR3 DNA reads TGTGCCAGCAGCGTAGCTCTAGATGGGTACGAGCAGTACTTC. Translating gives CASSVALDGYEQYF.

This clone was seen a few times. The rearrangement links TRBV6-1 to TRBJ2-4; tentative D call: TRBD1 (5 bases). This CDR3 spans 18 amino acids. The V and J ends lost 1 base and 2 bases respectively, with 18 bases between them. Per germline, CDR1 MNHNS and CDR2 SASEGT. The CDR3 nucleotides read TGTGCCAGCAGTGAAGGGGCCCTCGGAACAGGACCCAAAAACATTCAGTACTTC. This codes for CASSEGALGTGPKNIQYF.

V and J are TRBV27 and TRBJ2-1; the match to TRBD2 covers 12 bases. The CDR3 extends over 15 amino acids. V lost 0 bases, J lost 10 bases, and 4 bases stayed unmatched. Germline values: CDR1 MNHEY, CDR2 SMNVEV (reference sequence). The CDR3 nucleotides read TGTGCCAGCAGTTTATCGCGGCTAGCGGGGGGGGAGCAGTTCTTC. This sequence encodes CASSLSRLAGGEQFF.

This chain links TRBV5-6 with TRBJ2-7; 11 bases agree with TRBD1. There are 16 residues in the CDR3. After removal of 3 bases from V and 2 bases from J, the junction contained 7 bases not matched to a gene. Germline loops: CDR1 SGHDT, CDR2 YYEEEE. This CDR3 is CASSSGPGQGAYEQYF. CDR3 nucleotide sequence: TGTGCCAGCAGCTCTGGGCCGGGACAGGGGGCCTACGAGCAGTACTTC.

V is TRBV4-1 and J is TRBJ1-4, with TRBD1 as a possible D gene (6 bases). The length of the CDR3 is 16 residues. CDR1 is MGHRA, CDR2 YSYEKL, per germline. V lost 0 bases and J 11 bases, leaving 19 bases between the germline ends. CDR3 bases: TGCGCCAGCAGCCAAGAAGGCCGGGACAAGCGGAATAAACTGTTTTTT. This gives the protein CASSQEGRDKRNKLFF.

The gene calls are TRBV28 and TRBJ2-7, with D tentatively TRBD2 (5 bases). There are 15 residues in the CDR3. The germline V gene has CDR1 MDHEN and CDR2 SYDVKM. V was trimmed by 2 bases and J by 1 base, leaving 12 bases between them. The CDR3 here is CASSLAGLGSYEQYF. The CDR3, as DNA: TGTGCCAGCAGTTTAGCGGGCCTGGGGTCCTACGAGCAGTACTTC.

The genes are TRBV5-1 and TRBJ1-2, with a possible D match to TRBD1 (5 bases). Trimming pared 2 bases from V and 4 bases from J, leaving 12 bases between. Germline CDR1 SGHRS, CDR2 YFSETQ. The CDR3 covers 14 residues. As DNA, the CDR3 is TGCGCCAGCAGCTTCGGCACCAGGGCCTATGGCTACACCTTC. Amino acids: CASSFGTRAYGYTF.

This CDR3 is CASRDRVTGELFF. CDR3 bases: TGTGCCAGCAGGGACAGGGTGACCGGGGAGCTGTTTTTT. The rearrangement links TRBV2 to TRBJ2-2; 8 positions agree with TRBD1. The CDR3 runs 13 residues. The V gene end was trimmed by 6 bases and the J gene end by 5 bases; junction bases not matched to a gene: 2. Germline values: CDR1 SNHLY, CDR2 FYNNEI.

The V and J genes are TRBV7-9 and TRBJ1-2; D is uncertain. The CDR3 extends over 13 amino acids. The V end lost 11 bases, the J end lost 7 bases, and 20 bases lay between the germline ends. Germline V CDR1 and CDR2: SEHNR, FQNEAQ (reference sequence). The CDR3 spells CALDAVGVGGYTF. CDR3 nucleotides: TGTGCCCTCGACGCGGTCGGGGTGGGTGGCTACACCTTC.

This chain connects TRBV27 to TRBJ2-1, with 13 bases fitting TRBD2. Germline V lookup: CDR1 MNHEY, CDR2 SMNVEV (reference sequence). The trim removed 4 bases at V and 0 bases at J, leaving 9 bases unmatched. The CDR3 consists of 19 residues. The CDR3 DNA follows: TGTGCCAGCAGTTCGCGGACTAGCGGGGGATCCTACTCCTACAATGAGCAGTTCTTC. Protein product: CASSSRTSGGSYSYNEQFF.

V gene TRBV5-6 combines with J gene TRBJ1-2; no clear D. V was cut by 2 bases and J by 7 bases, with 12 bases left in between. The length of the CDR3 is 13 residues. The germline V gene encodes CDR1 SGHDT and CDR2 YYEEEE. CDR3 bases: TGTGCCAGCAGCTTTGGTAGCGAGGGTGGCTACACCTTC. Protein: CASSFGSEGGYTF.

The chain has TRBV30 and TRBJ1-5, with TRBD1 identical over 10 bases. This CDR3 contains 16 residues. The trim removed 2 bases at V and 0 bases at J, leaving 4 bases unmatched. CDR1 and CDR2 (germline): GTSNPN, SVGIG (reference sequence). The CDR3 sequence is CAWSSGTGVSNQPQHF. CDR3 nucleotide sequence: TGTGCCTGGAGTTCAGGGACAGGGGTTAGCAATCAGCCCCAGCATTTT.

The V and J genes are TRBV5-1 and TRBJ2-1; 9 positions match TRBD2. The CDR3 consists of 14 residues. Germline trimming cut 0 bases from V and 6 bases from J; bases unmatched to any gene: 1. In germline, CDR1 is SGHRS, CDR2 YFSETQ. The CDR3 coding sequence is TGCGCCAGCAGCTTGGAGCGGGGGGCCAATGAGCAGTTCTTC. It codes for CASSLERGANEQFF.

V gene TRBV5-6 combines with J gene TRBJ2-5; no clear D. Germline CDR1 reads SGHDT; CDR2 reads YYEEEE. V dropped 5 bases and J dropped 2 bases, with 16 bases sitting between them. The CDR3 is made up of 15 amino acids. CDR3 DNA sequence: TGTGCCAGCAGTCCTACCCCGGTGAATCAAGAGACCCAGTACTTC. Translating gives CASSPTPVNQETQYF.